A single sample gave rise to the 30 T cell receptor beta chains below, sequenced in a study of T cell repertoires in cytomegalovirus infection. Their recognized antigens are unknown. In TCRdb, the reads were re-called with MiXCR into one record per CDR3 protein. The data hold 900,000 to 950,000 distinct CDR3 sequences, with around 32% observed a single time. The source was cultured CD8+ T cells from PBMCs, collected from culture after CMV antigen stimulation. The source of these receptors is a human donor in good health (CMV status not recorded). Some clones in this sample may be carry-over from other donors' samples.

Concerning this clonotype: This may be a read error, as it is one base from a much larger clone. The chain has TRBV7-6 and TRBJ2-1; a possible D gene is TRBD1 (5 bases). Germline loops: CDR1 SGHVS, CDR2 FNYEAQ. The CDR3 extends over 16 amino acids. Trimming removed 1 base at V and 5 bases at J, with 15 bases between. In nucleotides, the CDR3 is TGTGCCAGCAGCTTAGTCTGGCAGGACATTAACAATGAGCAGTTCTTC. This codes for CASSLVWQDINNEQFF.

The chain couples TRBV6-1 to TRBJ1-1; D is ambiguous. Trimming took off 1 base at V and 11 bases at J, with 11 bases between the two ends. Germline V CDR1 and CDR2: MNHNS, SASEGT. The CDR3 is 12 residues long. The chain's CDR3 is CASSEGYRGAFF. CDR3 in DNA: TGTGCCAGCAGTGAAGGATATCGCGGGGCTTTCTTT.

Of note for this clonotype: One end of the junction is discordant with germline, which a read error may explain. The J gene is TRBJ2-7, the V gene TRBV27; D might be TRBD2 (5 bases). CDR1 and CDR2 from the germline V gene are MNHEY and SMNVEV (reference sequence). The CDR3 has 15 residues. The CDR3 is CTSSPVGLASYEQYF. The CDR3, as DNA: TGTACCAGCAGTCCCGTTGGACTGGCTAGCTACGAGCAGTACTTC.

The CDR3 DNA is TGTGCCAGCAGCCAAGACTGGGGGCACGGTTCACCCCTCCACTTT. Protein: CASSQDWGHGSPLHF. The J gene is TRBJ1-6, the V gene TRBV14; TRBD1 might be the D (6 bases). This CDR3 comprises 15 residues. V lost 0 bases and J lost 9, with 12 bases in between. The germline V gene has CDR1 SGHDN and CDR2 FVKESK.

This clonotype occurred many times. The chain links TRBV7-9 to TRBJ1-1; D unresolved. V lost 5 bases, J lost 0 bases, and 13 bases lay in between. Germline CDR1 and CDR2: SEHNR and FQNEAQ (reference sequence). The CDR3 consists of 15 residues. CDR3 sequence (DNA): TGTGCCAGCAGCCCCGTCGGGTACGTGAACACTGAAGCTTTCTTT. Protein product: CASSPVGYVNTEAFF.

The chain recombines TRBV27 with TRBJ2-5, with D possibly being TRBD2 (6 bases). Trimming cost V 2 bases and J 4 bases, with 26 bases left between them. This CDR3 has 19 residues. CDR1 and CDR2 (germline): MNHEY, SMNVEV (reference sequence). The CDR3 sequence is CASSLVGSTGLLQGETQYF. CDR3 coding DNA: TGTGCCAGCAGTTTAGTAGGGTCCACAGGACTACTCCAGGGAGAGACCCAGTACTTC.

Many counts were recorded for this clonotype. The chain has TRBV7-8 and TRBJ2-3, with unresolved D. Germline CDR1 is SGHVS and CDR2 is FQNEAQ. The CDR3 sequence is 13 residues long. V dropped 8 bases and J dropped 2 bases, with 11 bases sitting between them. DNA for the CDR3: TGTGCCAGCTCTACGGAGTTCACAGATACGCAGTATTTT. It translates to CASSTEFTDTQYF.

This chain joins TRBV6-5 and TRBJ1-3; 9 bases are shared with TRBD1. Germline values: CDR1 MNHEY, CDR2 SVGAGI. With V trimmed by 5 bases and J by 2 bases, 1 base remained unmatched. This CDR3 has 14 residues. CDR3 in DNA: TGTGCCAGCAGTGGGACAGGGACTGGAAACACCATATATTTT. Encoded protein: CASSGTGTGNTIYF.

This clonotype was detected ten times or more. The gene calls are TRBV7-2 and TRBJ1-3, with D perhaps matching TRBD1 (5 bases). Germline CDR1 SGHTA, CDR2 FQGNSA. CDR3 length: 15 amino acids. Trimming stripped 5 bases from V and 8 bases from J, with 19 bases between. The CDR3 region has the DNA TGTGCCAGCAGCCTATCGGGGGTCATGACGGACACCATATATTTT. The encoded protein is CASSLSGVMTDTIYF. Full variable domain (missing parts from reference TRBV7-2 and TRBJ1-3): GAGVSQSPSNKVTEKGKDVELRCDPISGHTALYWYRQSLGQGLEFLIYFQGNSAPDKSGLPSDRFSAERTGGSVSTLTIQRTQQEDSAVYLCASSLSGVMTDTIYFGEGSWLTVV.

This clonotype was counted a single time. This chain joins TRBV25-1 and TRBJ1-2; D is unresolved. Trimming pared 1 base from V and 2 bases from J, leaving 11 bases between. This CDR3 comprises 15 residues. CDR1 and CDR2 from the germline V gene are MGHDK and SYGVNS. The CDR3 reads CASSESGVFNYGYTF. CDR3 nucleotide sequence: TGTGCCAGCAGTGAATCGGGAGTTTTCAACTATGGCTACACCTTC.

This chain links TRBV12-5 with TRBJ2-7; D is unresolved. CDR1 LGHNT and CDR2 FRNRAP come from the germline V gene. V lost 3 bases and J 4 bases, leaving 4 bases between the germline ends. The CDR3 consists of 11 residues. The CDR3 region is CASGFGYEQYF. The DNA of the CDR3 is TGTGCTAGTGGTTTTGGTTACGAGCAGTACTTC.

This sequence joins TRBV27 and TRBJ2-3; D is unclear. Trimming took off 3 bases at V and 0 bases at J, with 7 bases between the two ends. The CDR3 loop spans 14 amino acids. Germline V gives CDR1 MNHEY, CDR2 SMNVEV (reference sequence). CDR3 DNA: TGTGCCAGCAGTTTTGGGGTCAGCACAGATACGCAGTATTTT. Its protein product is CASSFGVSTDTQYF.

In this sample, this clonotype turned up a few times. The chain uses TRBV2 and TRBJ2-7, with D perhaps TRBD1 or TRBD2 (5 bases each). Germline-derived CDR1 and CDR2 are SNHLY and FYNNEI. CDR3 size: 13 residues. V lost 6 bases to trimming and J lost 3 bases, with 12 bases between them. The CDR3 loop is CASREDTGYEQYF. The CDR3 region has the DNA TGTGCCAGCAGGGAGGACACCGGCTACGAGCAGTACTTC. The full variable domain, rest sourced from reference TRBV2 and TRBJ2-7, is EPEVTQTPSHQVTQMGQEVILRCVPISNHLYFYWYRQILGQKVEFLVSFYNNEISEKSEIFDDQFSVERPDGSNFTLKIRSTKLEDSAMYFCASREDTGYEQYFGPGTRLTVT.

This clonotype was detected many times. The V and J genes are TRBV7-2 and TRBJ2-7, with D perhaps TRBD2 (6 bases). Between the trimmed V and J ends, which lost 1 base and 7 bases, there was a span of 20 bases. The length of the CDR3 is 16 residues. The germline gives CDR1 SGHTA, CDR2 FQGNSA. In nucleotides, the CDR3 is TGTGCCAGCAGCTTAGAAGGATTCGGCGGGGCCGAAGAGCAGTACGTC. Its protein is CASSLEGFGGAEEQYV.

This sequence joins TRBV6-1 and TRBJ1-5; D possibly corresponds to TRBD1 (6 bases). This CDR3 contains 16 residues. Germline V gene sequence: CDR1 MNHNS, CDR2 SASEGT. V dropped 3 bases and J dropped 5 bases, with 17 bases sitting between them. This CDR3 is CASSEWGAQRYQPQHF. CDR3 DNA: TGTGCCAGCAGTGAGTGGGGGGCCCAACGCTATCAGCCCCAGCATTTT.

This clonotype was counted between two and nine times. This chain joins TRBV9 and TRBJ2-1; D remains ambiguous. Trimming took off 4 bases at V and 0 bases at J, with 20 bases between the two ends. The CDR3 is made up of 18 amino acids. CDR1 is SGDLS, CDR2 YYNGEE, per germline. The CDR3 loop reads CASSPQGKTRHSYNEQFF. The CDR3 DNA reads as TGTGCCAGCAGCCCCCAAGGGAAGACCAGACACTCCTACAATGAGCAGTTCTTC.

The V call is TRBV4-3, the J call TRBJ2-2; 7 positions match TRBD1. This CDR3 has 14 amino acids. Germline lookup yields CDR1 LGHNA and CDR2 YSLEER. Trimming removed 5 bases from V and 5 bases from J; junction bases left unmatched: 5. Here the CDR3 reads CASSTYRGTGELFF. Here the CDR3 DNA reads TGCGCCAGCAGCACTTACAGGGGAACCGGGGAGCTGTTTTTT.

This chain links TRBV7-2 with TRBJ2-3, with D perhaps TRBD1 (5 bases). The V and J ends lost 3 bases and 6 bases respectively, with 10 bases between them. The CDR3 has 13 amino acids. Germline lookup yields CDR1 SGHTA and CDR2 FQGNSA. Written as DNA, the CDR3 is TGTGCCAGCAGCTTGGGGCCCTGGGATACGCAGTATTTT. It encodes CASSLGPWDTQYF.

The V call is TRBV28, the J call TRBJ2-3, with D perhaps TRBD1 (5 bases). Germline CDR1 is MDHEN and CDR2 is SYDVKM. There are 14 residues in the CDR3. Trimming took 5 bases from V and 6 from J, leaving 15 bases between them. CDR3 protein: CASSPVQAYDTQYF. CDR3 DNA: TGTGCCAGCAGTCCTGTACAGGCGTATGATACGCAGTATTTT.

This clonotype was seen many times. The V and J genes are TRBV7-9 and TRBJ1-1; D not certain. This CDR3 comprises 12 residues. The V gene's germline CDR1 is SEHNR and CDR2 FQNEAQ (reference sequence). With 5 bases removed from V and 5 bases from J, the gap between germline ends came to 9 bases. CDR3 DNA sequence: TGTGCCAGCAGCCGACCGAGTACTGAAGCTTTCTTT. It codes for CASSRPSTEAFF. The whole variable domain, filled in from reference TRBV7-9 and TRBJ1-1, reads DTGVSQNPRHKITKRGQNVTFRCDPISEHNRLYWYRQTLGQGPEFLTYFQNEAQLEKSRLLSDRFSAERPKGSFSTLEIQRTEQGDSAMYLCASSRPSTEAFFGQGTRLTVV.

This clonotype was seen more than once but under ten times. V is TRBV19 and J is TRBJ1-1; D not certain. Trimming pared 3 bases from V and 8 bases from J, leaving 1 base between. Germline assignment: CDR1 LNHDA and CDR2 SQIVND (reference sequence). The CDR3 has 9 residues. CDR3 nucleotide sequence: TGTGCCAGTAGTATCGAAGCTTTCTTT. This translates into CASSIEAFF.

The chain is built from TRBV5-1 and TRBJ2-7, with a tentative D call TRBD1 (6 bases). Trimming stripped 2 bases from V and 1 base from J, with 16 bases between. The germline V gene encodes CDR1 SGHRS and CDR2 YFSETQ. The CDR3 consists of 16 residues. CDR3 residues: CASSLMDSVVSYEQYF. The CDR3 DNA is TGCGCCAGCAGCTTAATGGACAGCGTCGTATCCTACGAGCAGTACTTC.

J is TRBJ2-3 and V is TRBV19, with a possible D match to TRBD2 (6 bases). V was trimmed by 2 bases and J by 5 bases, leaving 14 bases between them. Germline CDR1 LNHDA, CDR2 SQIVND (reference sequence). The CDR3 runs to 15 residues. The CDR3 loop is CASSIRTRRGDTQYF. DNA of the CDR3: TGTGCCAGTAGTATACGGACTCGGCGGGGAGATACGCAGTATTTT.

Comment on this clonotype: The CDR3 carries no conserved terminal phenylalanine or tryptophan, so it likely arises from a read error. The gene calls are TRBV6-2 or TRBV6-3 and TRBJ1-6; D ambiguous. Germline loops: CDR1 MNHEY, CDR2 SVGEGT. Trimming removed 3 bases at V and 10 bases at J, with 4 bases between. The CDR3 is 11 residues long. Written as DNA, the CDR3 is TGTGCCAGCAGTTATGGGTCACCCCTCCACCTT. It is translated as CASSYGSPLHL.

Only a few counts were recorded for this clonotype. The chain uses TRBV7-9 and TRBJ1-2; possibly TRBD1 for D (5 bases). The CDR3 is made up of 14 amino acids. V gave up 5 bases and J gave up 3 bases, with 13 bases separating them. The germline V gene encodes CDR1 SEHNR and CDR2 FQNEAQ (reference sequence). The CDR3 is CASSPTGGDYGYTF. Written as DNA, the CDR3 is TGTGCCAGCAGCCCTACTGGGGGAGACTATGGCTACACCTTC. Supplemented by reference TRBV7-9 and TRBJ1-2, the full variable domain reads DTGVSQNPRHKITKRGQNVTFRCDPISEHNRLYWYRQTLGQGPEFLTYFQNEAQLEKSRLLSDRFSAERPKGSFSTLEIQRTEQGDSAMYLCASSPTGGDYGYTFGSGTRLTVV.

The sample holds a few counts of this clonotype. The chain couples TRBV19 to TRBJ2-5; D is ambiguous. From germline, CDR1 is LNHDA and CDR2 SQIVND (reference sequence). Between the trimmed V and J ends, which lost 5 bases and 0 bases, there was a span of 7 bases. The CDR3 consists of 13 residues. CDR3 region: CASSETDQETQYF. CDR3 DNA: TGTGCCAGTAGTGAGACGGACCAAGAGACCCAGTACTTC.

With regard to this clonotype: Germline and junction disagree at one end, which may indicate a read error. The chain joins TRBV15 to TRBJ2-7, with a weak D call TRBD1 (6 bases). Germline V gene sequence: CDR1 LNHNV, CDR2 YYDKDF (reference sequence). The CDR3 has 14 residues. CDR3 in DNA: TGTGCCACCAGCGGAGACAGGCGGGTGTACGAGCAGTACTTC. Amino acids: CATSGDRRVYEQYF.

The chain recombines TRBV7-9 with TRBJ2-1; D is uncertain. In germline, CDR1 is SEHNR, CDR2 FQNEAQ (reference sequence). The V end lost 0 bases, the J end lost 3 bases, and 15 bases lay between the germline ends. There are 17 residues in the CDR3. The CDR3 region is CASSLAHPQIFYNEQFF. The CDR3 DNA is TGTGCCAGCAGCTTAGCCCATCCACAGATTTTCTACAATGAGCAGTTCTTC.

The sample holds many counts of this clonotype. The CDR3 here is CASSVEGSGGPDEQFF. The CDR3 DNA reads as TGTGCCAGCAGCGTAGAAGGTAGCGGGGGCCCGGATGAGCAGTTCTTC. The V and J genes are TRBV9 and TRBJ2-1; 9 bases align to TRBD2. This CDR3 is built from 16 residues. Trimming at V came to 0 bases and at J to 8 bases, leaving 9 bases not matched to a gene. CDR1 is SGDLS, CDR2 YYNGEE, per germline.

The gene calls are TRBV29-1 and TRBJ1-4; D is unresolved. V was shortened by 0 bases and J by 0 bases, with 20 bases between the two germline ends. CDR3 size: 19 residues. Germline V gives CDR1 SQVTM, CDR2 ANQGSEA. CDR3 loop: CSVEDLKDPSGATNEKLFF. In nucleotides, the CDR3 is TGCAGCGTTGAAGATCTTAAGGACCCCTCAGGAGCAACTAATGAAAAACTGTTTTTT.